This TCR beta chain was observed in a study of blood T cell repertoires in COVID-19 (dated by TCRdb to between 2020 and 2021). About the study as a whole: Samples from collaborators originated in the United States, Italy and Spain and spanned both the acute and convalescent phases of COVID-19. The material from the prospective study consisted of cDNA or gDNA derived from T cells, B-cell-depleted T cells, or PBMCs. Deeply sampled blood TCRbeta repertoires from subjects exposed to, actively infected with, or recovered from COVID-19 were included in the dataset. The repertoires were released in a freely available public database meant as a resource for research on the immune response to SARS-CoV-2. Samples came from the ongoing ImmuneRACE study (first 160 participants) plus 1,254 subjects from 6 global collaborators. A de-identified subject ID, COVID-19 status, age in years and sex were almost always included in the sample metadata. Where available, HLA class I and class II types were obtained from metadata supplied by the sample provider rather than from assay-based typing. Here is what the overall study found, with its caveats: Clinical and demographic metadata were provided uncurated, with the amount varying by source and participant.

The immunoSEQ Assay, a bias-controlled multiplex PCR, was used to amplify TCRbeta CDR3 regions from genomic DNA. The source study handled its data this way. The number of nucleated cells in each sample was estimated by amplification of reference gene primers within the assay. To quantify the absolute abundance of each unique TCRbeta CDR3 rearrangement, sequence reads were collapsed and filtered. For each sample, productive Simpson clonality was calculated as the square root of Simpson's diversity index across productive rearrangements. Drawn from immuneACCESS, this table holds only the in-frame rearrangements with V and J called that TCRdb kept. Clones are partly lost; checked studies trace under half to an unresolved V gene and leave the rest unexplained. That table is the source of V, J and clone size, and D and trimming were worked out from the DNA. This sample comprises a few hundred thousand clones, 87% of them detected only once. 8% to 9% of the sample goes to the ten largest clones.

Enrolling through a virtual design, the prospective study's participants ranged in age from roughly 18 to 89 years and lived across about two dozen United States geographic areas. Cohort assignment in the prospective study relied on participant-reported clinical history from a screening survey and a study questionnaire. ImmuneRACE Cohort 3 recovered participants were defined by two consecutive negative NP/OP PCR tests, healthcare professional clearance, or symptom resolution. In the prospective study, whole blood, serum and a nasopharyngeal or oropharyngeal swab were collected from each participant by mobile phlebotomists. Over an approximately 2-month period, participants in the prospective study had the option of providing additional blood draws and questionnaires. Before DNA extraction, blood samples from the prospective study were shipped at room temperature or frozen. CDR1 and CDR2 are read off the germline V gene as SGHDT and YYEEEE. From V the trimming removes 1 base and from J it removes 2 bases, while the gene matches leave 5 bases of the junction unaccounted for. From cysteine to phenylalanine, the CDR3 is 17 amino acids long. Of the read, only the CDR3 DNA is kept; its 51 bases are in frame from base 1.

Points on this clone: This clone's antigen is unknown. No much larger clone exists at a distance of one base, and base qualities are not known.

This receptor was taken from a woman younger than 30 who had recovered from COVID-19. The chain links TRBV5-6 with TRBJ1-5, and TRBD1 matches 11 of the central bases. Material: PBMCs or T cells enriched from blood (not recorded which). The CDR3 here reads CASSLRDRGGGNQPQHF. The DNA sequence is as follows: TGTGCCAGCAGCTTGAGGGACAGGGGGGGTGGCAATCAGCCCCAGCATTTT.